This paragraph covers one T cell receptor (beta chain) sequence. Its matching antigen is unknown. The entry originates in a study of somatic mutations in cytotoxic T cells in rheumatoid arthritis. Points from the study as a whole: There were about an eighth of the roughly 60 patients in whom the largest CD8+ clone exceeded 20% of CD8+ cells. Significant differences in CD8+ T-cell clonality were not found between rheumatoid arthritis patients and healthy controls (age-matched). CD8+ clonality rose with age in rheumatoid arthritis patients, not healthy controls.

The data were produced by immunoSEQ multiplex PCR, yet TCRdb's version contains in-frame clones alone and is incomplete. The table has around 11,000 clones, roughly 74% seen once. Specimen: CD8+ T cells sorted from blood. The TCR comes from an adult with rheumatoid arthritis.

CDR3 nucleotide sequence: TGTGCCAGCAGTTCGGGGGTCGAAGAGACCCAGTACTTC. This codes for CASSSGVEETQYF. V gene TRBV28 combines with J gene TRBJ2-5; D is perhaps TRBD2 (6 bases). The V gene's germline CDR1 is MDHEN and CDR2 SYDVKM. V shed 4 bases and J shed 3 bases, with 9 bases lying between them. This CDR3 contains 13 residues.